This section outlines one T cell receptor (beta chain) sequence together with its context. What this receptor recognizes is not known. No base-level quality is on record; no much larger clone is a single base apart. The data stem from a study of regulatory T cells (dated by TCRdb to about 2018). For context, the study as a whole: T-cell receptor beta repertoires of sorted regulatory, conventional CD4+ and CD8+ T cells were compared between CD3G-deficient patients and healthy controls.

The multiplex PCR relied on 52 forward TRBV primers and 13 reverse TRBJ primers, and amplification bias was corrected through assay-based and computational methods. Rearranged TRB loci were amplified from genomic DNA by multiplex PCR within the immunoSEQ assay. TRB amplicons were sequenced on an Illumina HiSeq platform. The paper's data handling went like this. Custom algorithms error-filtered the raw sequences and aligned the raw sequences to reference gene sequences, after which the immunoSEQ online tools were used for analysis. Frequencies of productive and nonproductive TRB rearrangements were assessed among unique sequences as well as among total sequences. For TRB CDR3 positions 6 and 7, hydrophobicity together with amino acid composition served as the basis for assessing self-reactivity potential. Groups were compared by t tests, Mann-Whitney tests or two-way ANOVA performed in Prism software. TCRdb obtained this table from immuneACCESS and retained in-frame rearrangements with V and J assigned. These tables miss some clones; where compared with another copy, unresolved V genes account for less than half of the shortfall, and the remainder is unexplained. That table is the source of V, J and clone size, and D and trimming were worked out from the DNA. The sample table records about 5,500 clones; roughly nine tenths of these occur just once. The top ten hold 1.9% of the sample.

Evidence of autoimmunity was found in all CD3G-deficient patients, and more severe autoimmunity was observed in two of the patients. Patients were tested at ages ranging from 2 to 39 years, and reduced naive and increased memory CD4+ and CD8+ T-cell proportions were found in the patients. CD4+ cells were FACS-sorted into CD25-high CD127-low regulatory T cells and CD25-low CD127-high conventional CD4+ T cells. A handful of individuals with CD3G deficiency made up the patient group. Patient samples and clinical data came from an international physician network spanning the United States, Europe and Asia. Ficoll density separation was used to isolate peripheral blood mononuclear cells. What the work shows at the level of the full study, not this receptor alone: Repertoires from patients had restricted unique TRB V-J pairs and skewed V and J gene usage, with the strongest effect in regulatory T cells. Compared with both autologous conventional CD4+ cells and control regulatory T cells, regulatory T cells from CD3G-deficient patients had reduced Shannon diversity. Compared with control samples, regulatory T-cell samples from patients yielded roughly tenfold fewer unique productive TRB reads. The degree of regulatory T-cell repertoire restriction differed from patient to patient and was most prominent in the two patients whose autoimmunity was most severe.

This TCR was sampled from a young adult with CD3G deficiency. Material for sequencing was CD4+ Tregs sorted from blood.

For the CDR3, the sequence is CAISGVEFANEQFF. Here is the DNA: TGTGCCATCAGTGGGGTGGAGTTCGCCAATGAGCAGTTCTTC. In this chain, TRBV10-3 is recombined with TRBJ2-1; the D gene remains uncertain. The germline V gene sets CDR1 to ENHRY and CDR2 to SYGVKD. Trimming takes 4 bases from V and 6 bases from J, and the germline ends sit 13 bases apart. The CDR3, cysteine through phenylalanine, is 14 amino acids long. The sequence is cut down to CDR3 DNA, 42 bases in frame from base 1.